What follows are 6 T cell receptor beta chains derived from one specimen sequenced in a study of T-cell memory formation after mild COVID-19. MiXCR, applied by TCRdb to the 5' RACE reads, yields one record per CDR3 protein. The table has hundreds of thousands of distinct CDR3 sequences, around 21% seen once; the top ten hold around 12%. The material sequenced was PBMCs or a T cell subset sorted from them (not recorded which). Receptor source: an adult woman who had mild COVID-19 (a few samples of this study predate the infection). Cell type and time point are not known.

The rearrangement links TRBV19 to TRBJ2-7; the match to TRBD1 covers 7 bases. The V and J ends lost 5 bases and 5 bases, in that order; junction bases with no gene match: 3. The CDR3 loop spans 12 amino acids. The germline V gene encodes CDR1 LNHDA and CDR2 SQIVND (reference sequence). CDR3 sequence: CASSVQGNEQYF. The CDR3 DNA reads as TGTGCCAGTAGTGTACAGGGGAACGAGCAGTACTTC.

This clonotype was observed a handful of times. This chain connects TRBV6-1 to TRBJ2-3; the D is unclear. CDR1 MNHNS and CDR2 SASEGT come from the germline V gene. V gave up 6 bases and J gave up 1 base, with 14 bases separating them. This CDR3 has 15 amino acids. CDR3 region: CASRTSRMRTDTQYF. CDR3 nucleotides: TGTGCCAGCAGAACCTCGCGGATGCGCACAGATACGCAGTATTTT.

The genes are TRBV29-1 and TRBJ2-7; 9 nucleotides agree with TRBD2. V trimming: 1 base; J trimming: 6 bases; junction bases outside the gene matches: 10. Germline lookup yields CDR1 SQVTM and CDR2 ANQGSEA. The CDR3 spans 15 residues. The CDR3 sequence: CSVEGFGAGGLEQYF. The CDR3 DNA reads TGCAGCGTTGAAGGCTTTGGAGCGGGAGGACTCGAGCAGTACTTC.

V usage is TRBV6-5 and J usage is TRBJ1-2; the D gene is possibly TRBD1 (5 bases). The germline V gene encodes CDR1 MNHEY and CDR2 SVGAGI. The CDR3 has 14 residues. The V end was cut by 0 bases, the J end by 8 bases, with 13 bases between. This chain's CDR3 is CASSYSDTRGGYTF. CDR3 sequence (DNA): TGTGCCAGCAGTTACTCGGACACCCGAGGGGGCTACACCTTC.

This clonotype has a handful of counts. The chain joins TRBV15 to TRBJ2-1, with D perhaps matching TRBD1 (6 bases). The germline CDR1 and CDR2 sequences are LNHNV and YYDKDF (reference sequence). CDR3 length: 14 residues. V lost 3 bases, J lost 4 bases, and 10 bases lay in between. The CDR3 DNA follows: TGTGCCACCAGCAGGCCGGACAGATACAATGAGCAGTTCTTC. Residues: CATSRPDRYNEQFF.

A few counts support this clonotype. The gene calls are TRBV5-1 and TRBJ1-1; D might be TRBD1 (6 bases). CDR3 size: 14 residues. Deletions cut 6 bases from V and 4 bases from J, with 16 bases between. The germline gives CDR1 SGHRS, CDR2 YFSETQ. CDR3 DNA: TGCGCCAGCACGGGGTCAGGGGCTACCACTGAAGCTTTCTTT. Translation gives CASTGSGATTEAFF.